This is a list of T cell receptor beta chains from one sample in a study of Tregs in tolerant kidney transplant recipients. The method was immunoSEQ multiplex PCR; TCRdb's version includes in-frame clones alone and lacks a portion of them. The data contain 110,000 or so clones, about 90% of them singletons. The sample taken for sequencing was CD4+ T cells from blood. The source is a human donor in good health. Each CDR3 is given with its conserved first and last residue.

V gene	J gene	CDR3 protein
TRBV5-1	TRBJ2-5	CASSSTGSGETQYF
TRBV27	TRBJ2-3	CASRLISGLGDTQYF
TRBV19	TRBJ1-1	CASSEGGTRFAFF
TRBV19	TRBJ2-1	CASSRLAVSYNEQFF
TRBV10-2	TRBJ1-6	CASSDSGGYNSPLHF
TRBV7-6	TRBJ1-5	CASSLQSGGSQPQHF
TRBV11-2	TRBJ2-1	CASSARVSANNEQFF
TRBV1	TRBJ1-6	CTNLGLTKNNSPLHF
TRBV7-3	TRBJ2-1	CASSPMEGLANEQFF
TRBV9	TRBJ1-4	CASSPWKGNNEKLFF
TRBV6-4	TRBJ2-3	CASSADTDTQYF
TRBV27	TRBJ2-5	CASSLMRGAGETQYF
TRBV7-3	TRBJ2-1	CASSPRLGRGNGYNEQFF
TRBV2	TRBJ1-2	CASSERSYGYTF
TRBV19	TRBJ1-2	CASSHPSGSYGYTF